The next 19 T cell receptor beta chains were all read from a single sample in a study of CXCR3-negative and CXCR3-positive naive CD8 T cells (dated by TCRdb to 2018 to 2020). Instrument on record: NextSeq 550. The Human TCR Profiling Kit (MiLaboratory) was used to make UMI-labeled 5' RACE TRB cDNA libraries. Each entry corresponds to one CDR3 protein sequence from reads that TCRdb reprocessed, and DNA is not given. The sample table includes about 24,000 distinct CDR3 sequences. The ten largest account for roughly 4% of the sample. Sequenced material: naive CXCR3- CD8+ T cells from blood. The label giving this sample's cell subset or site can be read as: CD45RO-CCR7+CD27+CD95- naive CD8+ T cells lacking CXCR3 (TNR3-). The receptors stem from a human donor in good health. Some clones in this sample may be carry-over from other donors' samples.

The gene calls are TRBV7-6 and TRBJ2-5; no DNA is available, so the TRBD1 call from TCRdb remains unchecked. The CDR3 is 12 residues long. Per germline, CDR1 SGHVS and CDR2 FNYEAQ. CDR3 loop: CASSWGQETQYF. The complete variable domain, with remaining parts taken from reference TRBV7-6 and TRBJ2-5, reads GAGVSQSPRYKVTKRGQDVALRCDPISGHVSLYWYRQALGQGPEFLTYFNYEAQQDKSGLPNDRFSAERPEGSISTLTIQRTEQRDSAMYRCASSWGQETQYFGPGTRLLVL.

This chain joins TRBV12-3 or TRBV12-4 and TRBJ2-2; without DNA, the TCRdb call of TRBD2 cannot be checked. The CDR3 is 15 residues long. The CDR3 loop is CASTSVRDATGELFF.

The J gene is TRBJ2-1, the V gene TRBV28; with no DNA, the TCRdb D assignment of TRBD1 cannot be verified. Germline assignment: CDR1 MDHEN and CDR2 SYDVKM. The length of the CDR3 is 15 residues. The CDR3 is CASSLLSGAYNEQFF.

J is TRBJ2-7 and V is TRBV6-6; TCRdb outputs TRBD2, but without DNA this stays unchecked. This CDR3 region has 17 residues. The germline V gene has CDR1 MNHNY and CDR2 SVGAGI (reference sequence). The CDR3 protein is CASSYSPPGSGRYEQYF.

The V gene is TRBV7-9, the J gene TRBJ2-5. Per the germline V gene, CDR1 is SEHNR and CDR2 is FQNEAQ (reference sequence). This CDR3 has 11 amino acids. The CDR3 sequence: CASSFSETQYF.

The chain combines TRBV20-1 with TRBJ2-7. CDR3 size: 14 residues. From germline, CDR1 is DFQATT and CDR2 SNEGSKA (reference sequence). CDR3 sequence: CSARESSSSYEQYF.

This chain connects TRBV14 to TRBJ2-1; lacking DNA, the TRBD1 call made by TCRdb goes unchecked. Germline V lookup: CDR1 SGHDN, CDR2 FVKESK. The CDR3 extends over 11 amino acids. This CDR3 reads CASSPGQDLFF.

The chain links TRBV5-1 to TRBJ1-1. Looked up from germline, CDR1 is SGHRS and CDR2 is YFSETQ. The CDR3 has 15 residues. CDR3 sequence: CASSLTTREEGEAFF.

This chain uses TRBV5-1 with TRBJ2-7; as DNA is missing, the TRBD1 call by TCRdb cannot be tested. The CDR3 is made up of 15 amino acids. CDR1 is SGHRS and CDR2 is YFSETQ in the germline V gene. The CDR3 spells CASSLGETGGYEQYF. The variable domain in full, completed from reference TRBV5-1 and TRBJ2-7, reads KAGVTQTPRYLIKTRGQQVTLSCSPISGHRSVSWYQQTPGQGLQFLFEYFSETQRNKGNFPGRFSGRQFSNSRSEMNVSTLELGDSALYLCASSLGETGGYEQYFGPGTRLTVT.

The V gene is TRBV5-1, the J gene TRBJ2-7; the D call of TRBD2 rests on TCRdb alone, since no DNA is present to check it. The CDR3 totals 14 residues. Per germline, CDR1 SGHRS and CDR2 YFSETQ. Here the CDR3 reads CASTYGSGSYEQYF.

The chain joins TRBV7-9 to TRBJ1-5; the TCRdb D gene call, TRBD1, has no DNA to confirm it. Per the germline V gene, CDR1 is SEHNR and CDR2 is FQNEAQ (reference sequence). The CDR3 totals 14 residues. The CDR3 loop reads CASSSLTGVQPQHF.

The V and J genes are TRBV28 and TRBJ2-3. CDR3 length equals 16 residues. Looked up from germline, CDR1 is MDHEN and CDR2 is SYDVKM. The CDR3 loop reads CASSLRAATSTDTQYF.

The rearrangement uses TRBV7-2 and TRBJ2-5; TCRdb indicates TRBD1, and absent DNA this call remains unverified. CDR3 length: 17 amino acids. Germline-derived CDR1 and CDR2 are SGHTA and FQGNSA. The CDR3 sequence is CASSLLGRRTEGETQYF.

This chain links TRBV29-1 with TRBJ1-2; the D call of TRBD1 rests on TCRdb alone, since no DNA is present to check it. The CDR3 is 14 amino acids. CDR1 and CDR2 (germline): SQVTM, ANQGSEA. The CDR3 is CSVEVAGAGYGYTF.

V usage is TRBV7-9 and J usage is TRBJ2-3; TCRdb's D call, TRBD2, is unchecked because there is no DNA. The CDR3 has 17 residues. Per germline, CDR1 SEHNR and CDR2 FQNEAQ (reference sequence). CDR3: CASSSESPGPTYYTQYF.

Considering frequency, this clonotype is medium-sized. The gene calls are TRBV4-2 and TRBJ2-7; TCRdb's D call of TRBD1 is untestable without DNA. This CDR3 region has 16 residues. CDR1 is LGHNA and CDR2 is YNFKEQ in the germline V gene. The chain's CDR3 is CASSQDRQGARNEQYF.

The chain is built from TRBV7-2 and TRBJ2-3; with no DNA, the TCRdb D assignment of TRBD1 cannot be verified. CDR3 length: 14 amino acids. Looked up from germline, CDR1 is SGHTA and CDR2 is FQGNSA. CDR3 loop: CASSLAGGQDTQYF.

The chain couples TRBV7-9 to TRBJ2-5; as DNA is missing, the TRBD1 call by TCRdb cannot be tested. Germline V gene lookup returns CDR1 SEHNR and CDR2 FQNEAQ (reference sequence). CDR3 length: 14 amino acids. Here the CDR3 reads CASSTRTHWETQYF.

This chain's CDR3 is CASSQEGVGGYQETQYF. The chain is built from TRBV4-3 and TRBJ2-5; the TCRdb D gene call, TRBD1, has no DNA to confirm it. Germline CDR1 and CDR2: LGHNA and YSLEER. The CDR3 spans 17 residues.